The rows below give T cell receptor beta chains drawn from one sample of a study of tumor and adjacent non-tumor tissue in lung cancer. TCRdb processed the multiplex PCR reads anew with MiXCR; each CDR3 protein has one entry. The sample lists 60,000 to 90,000 distinct CDR3 sequences; around two thirds were seen once. The specimen sequenced was distant non-tumor lung tissue. The source of these receptors is a woman between 50 and 59 years old with non-small cell lung cancer. CDR3s include the opening cysteine and the closing phenylalanine or tryptophan. Each record gives: CDR3 protein, CDR3 DNA, D gene, clone size, V gene, J gene, CDR3 length. D genes are given only for firm matches. A row's size may be missing; if present it is once, few, many or a size class.

CDR3aa: CASGLTVYNLPLHF
CDR3nt: TGTGCCAGCGGCTTAACCGTTTATAATTTACCCCTCCACTTT
d_gene: NA
abundance: NA
v_gene: TRBV11-2
j_gene: TRBJ1-6
len: 14

CDR3aa: CSASLNLGEQLF
CDR3nt: TGCAGTGCTAGTCTCAACTTGGGTGAGCAGCTCTTC
d_gene: NA
abundance: NA
v_gene: TRBV20-1
j_gene: TRBJ2-1
len: 12

CDR3aa: CIATGGGSSYEQYF
CDR3nt: TGCATTGCCACGGGAGGCGGGTCCTCCTACGAGCAGTACTTC
d_gene: TRBD2
abundance: NA
v_gene: TRBV20-1
j_gene: TRBJ2-7
len: 14

CDR3aa: CASGLDPGESTQYF
CDR3nt: TGTGCCAGCGGCTTAGACCCAGGGGAATCAACGCAGTATTTT
d_gene: NA
abundance: NA
v_gene: TRBV11-2
j_gene: TRBJ2-3
len: 14

CDR3aa: CASNFGSAWVSYNEQFF
CDR3nt: TGTGCCAGCAATTTCGGGAGTGCTTGGGTCTCCTACAATGAGCAGTTCTTC
d_gene: NA
abundance: few
v_gene: TRBV11-2
j_gene: TRBJ2-1
len: 17

CDR3aa: CSATDRATEAFF
CDR3nt: TGCAGTGCGACGGACAGGGCCACTGAAGCTTTCTTT
d_gene: TRBD1
abundance: many
v_gene: TRBV20-1
j_gene: TRBJ1-1
len: 12

CDR3aa: CASSFGARRHQPQHF
CDR3nt: TGTGCCAGCAGTTTTGGGGCCAGGAGGCATCAGCCCCAGCATTTT
d_gene: NA
abundance: many
v_gene: TRBV12-3/TRBV12-4
j_gene: TRBJ1-5
len: 15

CDR3aa: CALSGSNQPQHF
CDR3nt: TGTGCCTTGTCTGGCAGCAATCAGCCCCAGCATTTT
d_gene: NA
abundance: few
v_gene: TRBV28
j_gene: TRBJ1-5
len: 12

CDR3aa: CSALTSGRAGELFF
CDR3nt: TGCAGCGCCCTGACTAGCGGGAGAGCCGGGGAGCTGTTTTTT
d_gene: TRBD2
abundance: many
v_gene: TRBV29-1
j_gene: TRBJ2-2
len: 14

CDR3aa: CASSPRTLAGTGFDEQFF
CDR3nt: TGTGCCAGCAGCCCAAGGACCTTAGCGGGAACGGGTTTCGATGAGCAGTTCTTC
d_gene: TRBD2
abundance: many
v_gene: TRBV4-2
j_gene: TRBJ2-1
len: 18

CDR3aa: CASSPGAAEYF
CDR3nt: TGTGCCAGCAGTCCTGGGGCAGCGGAATATTTT
d_gene: NA
abundance: many
v_gene: TRBV12-3/TRBV12-4
j_gene: TRBJ1-3
len: 11

CDR3aa: CCASGRNSYNEQIF
CDR3nt: TGCTGTGCTAGCGGGAGAAACTCCTACAATGAGCAGATCTTC
d_gene: TRBD2
abundance: few
v_gene: TRBV20-1
j_gene: TRBJ2-1
len: 14

CDR3aa: CRVEGGLAGSTDTQYF
CDR3nt: TGCAGGGTTGAAGGGGGACTAGCGGGATCCACAGATACGCAATATTTT
d_gene: TRBD2
abundance: NA
v_gene: TRBV29-1
j_gene: TRBJ2-3
len: 16

CDR3aa: CASSPGTLNNKQFF
CDR3nt: TGTGCCAGTAGTCCCGGGACTCTCAACAATAAGCAGTTCTTC
d_gene: NA
abundance: once
v_gene: TRBV19
j_gene: TRBJ2-1
len: 14

CDR3aa: CASSYGSLGYNEQFF
CDR3nt: TGTGCCAGCAGCTACGGTAGCCTTGGGTACAATGAGCAGTTCTTC
d_gene: NA
abundance: many
v_gene: TRBV11-2
j_gene: TRBJ2-1
len: 15

CDR3aa: CASSYGTRRYRQYF
CDR3nt: TGTGCCAGCAGTTATGGGACTAGACGGTATAGGCAGTATTTT
d_gene: TRBD2
abundance: once
v_gene: TRBV6-2/TRBV6-3
j_gene: TRBJ2-3
len: 14

CDR3aa: CASSMTGTGRSKYAYTF
CDR3nt: TGTGCCAGCAGCATGACCGGGACAGGGCGATCTAAGTATGCCTACACCTTC
d_gene: TRBD1
abundance: NA
v_gene: TRBV5-6
j_gene: TRBJ1-2
len: 17

CDR3aa: CASITGRQGFTGAFF
CDR3nt: TGTGCCAGCATAACGGGGCGACAGGGGTTCACTGGAGCTTTCTTT
d_gene: TRBD1
abundance: NA
v_gene: TRBV28
j_gene: TRBJ1-1
len: 15

CDR3aa: CASNQWSLGNEKLFF
CDR3nt: TGCGCCAGCAACCAGTGGTCCCTTGGGAATGAAAAACTGTTTTTT
d_gene: NA
abundance: NA
v_gene: TRBV4-3
j_gene: TRBJ1-4
len: 15

CDR3aa: CSASGVHAGELFF
CDR3nt: TGCAGTGCTAGTGGGGTTCACGCCGGGGAGCTGTTTTTT
d_gene: NA
abundance: many
v_gene: TRBV20-1
j_gene: TRBJ2-2
len: 13

CDR3aa: CASSPHEQGDGFNEKLFF
CDR3nt: TGTGCCAGCAGCCCCCACGAGCAGGGGGACGGTTTTAATGAAAAACTGTTTTTT
d_gene: TRBD1
abundance: many
v_gene: TRBV4-2
j_gene: TRBJ1-4
len: 18

CDR3aa: CASSRMILAGENDQSF
CDR3nt: TGTGCCAGCAGCCGGATGATACTAGCGGGGGAGAATGATCAGTCCTTC
d_gene: TRBD2
abundance: once
v_gene: TRBV11-2
j_gene: TRBJ2-1
len: 16

CDR3aa: CSVNPGQTQYF
CDR3nt: TGCAGTGTCAATCCAGGGCAGACCCAGTACTTC
d_gene: NA
abundance: many
v_gene: TRBV20-1
j_gene: TRBJ2-5
len: 11

CDR3aa: CSVLGTSGLMYEQFF
CDR3nt: TGCAGTGTGCTTGGGACTAGCGGACTCATGTATGAGCAGTTCTTC
d_gene: TRBD2
abundance: NA
v_gene: TRBV20-1
j_gene: TRBJ2-1
len: 15

CDR3aa: CASSEWFSNQPQHF
CDR3nt: TGTGCCAGCAGTGAATGGTTTAGCAATCAGCCCCAACATTTT
d_gene: NA
abundance: NA
v_gene: TRBV6-1
j_gene: TRBJ1-5
len: 14

CDR3aa: CASSQEGANEQHF
CDR3nt: TGCGCCAGCAGCCAAGAGGGGGCAAACGAGCAGCATTTC
d_gene: NA
abundance: NA
v_gene: TRBV4-3
j_gene: TRBJ2-7
len: 13

CDR3aa: CSARDRTGTGGYRASDPTDTQYF
CDR3nt: TGCAGTGCTAGAGATCGCACCGGGACAGGGGGATATAGGGCTAGCGATCCCACAGATACGCAGTATTTT
d_gene: TRBD1
abundance: many
v_gene: TRBV20-1
j_gene: TRBJ2-3
len: 23

CDR3aa: CASSLMQRGGETQYF
CDR3nt: TGTGCCAGCAGCCTAATGCAACGGGGGGGAGAGACTCAGTACTTC
d_gene: TRBD2
abundance: NA
v_gene: TRBV11-2
j_gene: TRBJ2-5
len: 15

CDR3aa: CASSLAGPNSNQHQHF
CDR3nt: TGTGCCAGCAGCTTAGCGGGACCAAATAGCAATCAGCACCAGCATTTT
d_gene: NA
abundance: NA
v_gene: TRBV7-2
j_gene: TRBJ1-5
len: 16

CDR3aa: CASSQDSANGSLYEQFF
CDR3nt: TGTGCCAGCAGCCAAGATTCGGCTAATGGGAGCTTGTATGAGCAGTTCTTC
d_gene: NA
abundance: NA
v_gene: TRBV4-2
j_gene: TRBJ2-1
len: 17

CDR3aa: CTSSLRGYTEAFF
CDR3nt: TGTACCAGCAGCCTGAGGGGGTACACTGAAGCTTTCTTT
d_gene: NA
abundance: NA
v_gene: TRBV6-5
j_gene: TRBJ1-1
len: 13

CDR3aa: CASSLGDGGYEQHF
CDR3nt: TGTGCCAGCAGCTTAGGGGACGGAGGCTACGAGCAGCACTTC
d_gene: NA
abundance: NA
v_gene: TRBV11-2
j_gene: TRBJ2-7
len: 14

CDR3aa: CASSPTGGSMAEAFF
CDR3nt: TGTGCCAGCAGCCCAACAGGGGGCAGTATGGCTGAAGCTTTCTTT
d_gene: TRBD1
abundance: few
v_gene: TRBV7-9
j_gene: TRBJ1-1
len: 15

CDR3aa: CASSQEDRVGNIQYF
CDR3nt: TGCGCCAGCAGCCAAGAGGACAGAGTTGGAAACATTCAGTACTTT
d_gene: NA
abundance: NA
v_gene: TRBV4-1
j_gene: TRBJ2-4
len: 15

CDR3aa: CASSQEDRARNTIYF
CDR3nt: TGTGCCAGCAGCCAAGAGGATAGGGCTAGAAACACCATATATTTT
d_gene: NA
abundance: NA
v_gene: TRBV4-2
j_gene: TRBJ1-3
len: 15

CDR3aa: CAISDRVSGSSANTQYF
CDR3nt: TGTGCCATCAGTGACCGTGTTAGCGGGAGTTCTGCAAATACGCAGTATTTT
d_gene: TRBD2
abundance: NA
v_gene: TRBV6-1
j_gene: TRBJ2-3
len: 17

CDR3aa: CANSQDRGDYEQCF
CDR3nt: TGTGCCAATAGTCAGGACAGGGGAGACTACGAGCAGTGCTTC
d_gene: TRBD1
abundance: NA
v_gene: TRBV6-5
j_gene: TRBJ2-7
len: 14

CDR3aa: CVSSQDIVRSGAKVLTF
CDR3nt: TGCGTCAGCAGCCAAGATATAGTCAGGTCTGGGGCCAAGGTCCTGACTTTC
d_gene: NA
abundance: NA
v_gene: TRBV4-3
j_gene: TRBJ2-6
len: 17

CDR3aa: CASSPDRGWSTDTQYF
CDR3nt: TGTGCCAGCTCACCAGACAGGGGCTGGAGCACGGATACGCAGTATTTT
d_gene: TRBD1
abundance: NA
v_gene: TRBV18
j_gene: TRBJ2-3
len: 16

CDR3aa: CAGSLTLWDDEQYF
CDR3nt: TGTGCAGGCAGCTTAACCCTTTGGGACGACGAGCAGTACTTC
d_gene: NA
abundance: NA
v_gene: TRBV11-2
j_gene: TRBJ2-7
len: 14

CDR3aa: CASSLSRTINTIYF
CDR3nt: TGTGCCAGCAGCTTAAGCAGGACAATAAACACCATATATTTT
d_gene: NA
abundance: once
v_gene: TRBV11-2
j_gene: TRBJ1-3
len: 14

CDR3aa: CVSSSAAASTDTQYF
CDR3nt: TGTGTCAGCAGCTCCGCTGCGGCTAGCACAGATACGCAGTACTTT
d_gene: NA
abundance: NA
v_gene: TRBV11-2
j_gene: TRBJ2-3
len: 15

CDR3aa: CASSFVSGIDRQYF
CDR3nt: TGTGCCAGCAGTTTTGTTTCGGGCATAGATAGGCAGTATTTT
d_gene: NA
abundance: NA
v_gene: TRBV28
j_gene: TRBJ2-3
len: 14

CDR3aa: CATSDRGGEQFF
CDR3nt: TGTGCCACCAGTGATCGGGGGGGTGAGCAGTTCTTC
d_gene: TRBD2
abundance: few
v_gene: TRBV24-1
j_gene: TRBJ2-1
len: 12

CDR3aa: CASGQDEGKNYGYTF
CDR3nt: TGTGCCAGCGGCCAAGATGAAGGGAAGAACTATGGCTACACCTTC
d_gene: NA
abundance: few
v_gene: TRBV4-2
j_gene: TRBJ1-2
len: 15